The 9 T cell receptor beta chains below come from one sample, sequenced in a study of identifying expanded T cells in peripheral blood. The protocol was immunoSEQ multiplex PCR, while the TCRdb copy is restricted to in-frame clones and leaves out a portion. Of fewer than 55,000 clones detected, roughly 82% appear once; the ten largest clones hold 12% to 15%. Sequencing was carried out using blood. The receptor source for this set is a person between 18 and 70 years old in good health.

This clone was seen a few times. The chain employs TRBV6-1 and TRBJ1-2; the D is unclear. Trimming took 2 bases from V and 3 from J, leaving 13 bases between them. This CDR3 contains 15 residues. CDR1 is MNHNS, CDR2 SASEGT, per germline. CDR3 residues: CASSELGEAYYGYTF. CDR3 coding DNA: TGTGCCAGCAGTGAACTTGGCGAGGCCTACTATGGCTACACCTTC.

The chain links TRBV29-1 to TRBJ2-1; D possibly matches TRBD1 or TRBD2 (5 bases each). Trimming shortened V by 3 bases and J by 13 bases, and 16 bases separated the two germline ends. This CDR3 contains 12 residues. In germline, CDR1 is SQVTM, CDR2 ANQGSEA. This chain's CDR3 is CSVDTGGTRQFF. The CDR3 DNA follows: TGCAGCGTTGACACCGGTGGGACCAGACAGTTCTTC.

The sample holds one count of this clone. The chain joins TRBV10-1 to TRBJ2-2; D gene ambiguous. Trimming shortened V by 0 bases and J by 4 bases, and 15 bases separated the two germline ends. Germline V lookup: CDR1 WNHNN, CDR2 SYGVQD (reference sequence). The CDR3 length is 17 residues. The CDR3 spells CASSESIFGRGTGELFF. Here the CDR3 DNA reads TGCGCCAGCAGTGAGTCGATTTTCGGACGTGGCACCGGGGAGCTGTTTTTT.

The chain joins TRBV7-2 to TRBJ2-1; D unclear. V lost 4 bases to trimming and J lost 8 bases, with 15 bases between them. Per the germline V gene, CDR1 is SGHTA and CDR2 is FQGNSA. This CDR3 has 14 amino acids. The CDR3 sequence is CASSSPGSRHEQFF. CDR3 nucleotide sequence: TGTGCCAGCAGCTCGCCCGGATCCCGCCATGAGCAGTTCTTC.

The CDR3 nucleotides read TGTGCCAGCAGCCCGGTGGCAGGGGGGAGCTATGGCTACACCTTC. As protein: CASSPVAGGSYGYTF. The gene calls are TRBV7-9 and TRBJ1-2, with 7 bases that match TRBD1. Germline V lookup: CDR1 SEHNR, CDR2 FQNEAQ (reference sequence). Unmatched junction bases numbered 10, after V lost 5 bases and J lost 4 bases. CDR3 length: 15 residues. The whole variable domain, remainder taken from reference TRBV7-9 and TRBJ1-2, is DTGVSQNPRHKITKRGQNVTFRCDPISEHNRLYWYRQTLGQGPEFLTYFQNEAQLEKSRLLSDRFSAERPKGSFSTLEIQRTEQGDSAMYLCASSPVAGGSYGYTFGSGTRLTVV.

The chain uses TRBV4-2 and TRBJ2-2; 11 bases line up with TRBD1. This CDR3 region has 15 residues. Germline CDR1 reads LGHNA; CDR2 reads YNFKEQ. J gave up 5 bases and V 3 bases, and 2 bases lay outside the gene matches. The CDR3 spells CASSQRDRGTGELFF. The CDR3 coding sequence is TGTGCCAGCAGCCAGAGGGACAGGGGGACCGGGGAGCTGTTTTTT.

In this sample, this clone turned up a few times. The gene calls are TRBV11-2 and TRBJ1-2; no firm D call. The CDR3 runs to 15 residues. Deletions cut 1 base from V and 8 bases from J, with 17 bases between. The V gene's germline CDR1 is SGHAT and CDR2 FQNNGV. The CDR3 nucleotides are TGTGCCAGCAGCTTAGGACTCGGGGTTGGCAGGGGCTACACCTTC. Its translation: CASSLGLGVGRGYTF.

The chain couples TRBV5-5 to TRBJ1-4; 9 positions agree with TRBD1. This CDR3 is built from 15 residues. V trimming: 1 base; J trimming: 7 bases; junction bases outside the gene matches: 5. Germline V gives CDR1 SGHKS, CDR2 YYEKEE (reference sequence). CDR3 loop: CASSLSGTGTEKLFF. The CDR3 region has the DNA TGTGCCAGCAGCTTGTCCGGGACAGGGACTGAAAAACTGTTTTTT.

The chain combines TRBV7-3 with TRBJ2-1; 7 positions match TRBD2. V lost 2 bases to trimming and J lost 6 bases; unmatched junction nucleotides: 7. Looked up from germline, CDR1 is SGHTA and CDR2 is FQGTGA. The CDR3 is 15 amino acids. CDR3 sequence (DNA): TGTGCCAGCAGCTTAGGCAGCGGGGTAGGCAATGAGCAGTTCTTC. Protein sequence: CASSLGSGVGNEQFF.